One sample yielded the 24 T cell receptor beta chains listed below, sequenced in a study of blood T cells in healthy people across ages. PCR was performed a second time for roughly 7 to 11 cycles using a sample-barcoded 5' primer and a J-beta primer mix. Using its own MiXCR run on the 5' RACE reads, TCRdb lists one record per CDR3 protein. This table holds about 730,000 distinct CDR3 sequences, about 40% found once. The sequencing sample was made of blood. The receptors were gathered from a woman aged 60-70 years in good health.

The chain carries TRBV7-2 and TRBJ2-5, with TRBD1 as a possible D gene (5 bases). V was cut by 5 bases and J by 1 base, with 11 bases left in between. Germline CDR1 SGHTA, CDR2 FQGNSA. This CDR3 contains 14 residues. For the CDR3, the DNA is TGTGCCAGCAGCGTAGGCGACAGCCAAGAGACCCAGTACTTC. It is translated as CASSVGDSQETQYF.

A single count supports this clonotype. This chain connects TRBV10-3 to TRBJ2-7; 7 bases are a match to TRBD1. Germline V gives CDR1 ENHRY, CDR2 SYGVKD. The trim removed 4 bases at V and 2 bases at J, leaving 8 bases unmatched. The CDR3 spans 15 residues. CDR3 region: CAISGGQVIPYEQYF. The CDR3 nucleotides are TGTGCCATCAGTGGTGGACAGGTGATCCCCTACGAGCAGTACTTC.

V is TRBV7-2 and J is TRBJ2-1; the match to TRBD2 covers 14 bases. The V gene's germline CDR1 is SGHTA and CDR2 FQGNSA. V shed 4 bases, J shed 10 bases, and the junction held 15 bases outside the gene matches. There are 18 residues in the CDR3. CDR3 region: CASSSRDGGTSGSGEQFF. The CDR3 DNA reads as TGTGCCAGCAGCTCCCGGGACGGCGGGACTAGCGGGAGTGGGGAGCAGTTCTTC.

This clonotype came up many times. The rearrangement links TRBV7-2 to TRBJ2-5, with TRBD2 identical over 7 bases. Trimming at V came to 2 bases and at J to 2 bases, leaving 8 bases not matched to a gene. The CDR3 spans 16 residues. CDR1 is SGHTA and CDR2 is FQGNSA in the germline V gene. DNA for the CDR3: TGTGCCAGCAGCTTATCAGCGCTAGCGGCGCAAGAGACCCAGTACTTC. Translating gives CASSLSALAAQETQYF.

CDR3 protein: CASSFAEGANVLTF. The CDR3, as DNA: TGTGCCAGCAGCTTTGCTGAGGGAGCCAACGTCCTGACTTTC. V is TRBV7-3 and J is TRBJ2-6; D perhaps matches TRBD2 (5 bases). This CDR3 has 14 amino acids. CDR1 and CDR2 (germline): SGHTA, FQGTGA. The V gene lost 3 bases and the J gene lost 7 bases, with 10 bases spanning the gap.

This chain uses TRBV7-6 with TRBJ2-3, with 11 nucleotides matching TRBD2. The CDR3 is made up of 15 amino acids. CDR1 and CDR2 (germline): SGHVS, FNYEAQ. With 1 base clipped from V and 7 bases from J, the junction kept 4 bases outside the gene matches. The DNA of the CDR3 is TGTGCCAGCAGCTTAGGTGGGACTAGCGGACATACGCAGTATTTT. As protein: CASSLGGTSGHTQYF.

On this clonotype: This may be a read error: a much more frequent sequence differs by one nucleotide. This chain connects TRBV12-3 or TRBV12-4 to TRBJ2-2; 7 bases agree with TRBD1. V shed 10 bases and J 5 bases; nucleotides not matched to a gene: 10. The CDR3 sequence is 14 residues long. As DNA, the CDR3 is TGTGCCAACAGGGGCCAGGGGGAAACCGGGGAGCTGTTTTTT. Translation gives CANRGQGETGELFF.

This clonotype was observed a few times. CDR3 in DNA: TGTGCCAGCAGCTTAATAGCGGGGGCCGGGGATACGCAGTATTTT. Translating gives CASSLIAGAGDTQYF. The V gene is TRBV7-3, the J gene TRBJ2-3; 9 bases map to TRBD2. J lost 6 bases, V lost 1 base, and 5 bases had no gene match. The CDR3 runs 15 residues. Germline assignment: CDR1 SGHTA and CDR2 FQGTGA.

The V call is TRBV28, the J call TRBJ2-5; D is unresolved. The V gene's germline CDR1 is MDHEN and CDR2 SYDVKM. The CDR3 contains 14 residues. V shed 2 bases and J shed 11 bases, with 18 bases lying between them. The DNA of the CDR3 is TGTGCCAGCAGTTTACAGCAGGCTAAACAGAAACAGTACTTC. Protein sequence: CASSLQQAKQKQYF.

J is TRBJ2-4 and V is TRBV2; 7 bases fit TRBD1. Germline V gives CDR1 SNHLY, CDR2 FYNNEI. V gave up 3 bases and J gave up 8 bases; unmatched junction bases: 7. This CDR3 spans 14 amino acids. CDR3 DNA: TGTGCCAGCAGTGACCTAGGGGGCGCAGACATTCAGTACTTC. Translated, it gives CASSDLGGADIQYF. The full variable domain, rest sourced from reference TRBV2 and TRBJ2-4, is EPEVTQTPSHQVTQMGQEVILRCVPISNHLYFYWYRQILGQKVEFLVSFYNNEISEKSEIFDDQFSVERPDGSNFTLKIRSTKLEDSAMYFCASSDLGGADIQYFGAGTRLSVL.

The chain carries TRBV4-2 and TRBJ2-2; 7 nucleotides match TRBD1. With 6 bases clipped from V and 7 bases from J, the junction kept 8 bases outside the gene matches. The CDR3 contains 14 residues. The germline V gene has CDR1 LGHNA and CDR2 YNFKEQ. CDR3 protein: CASRGTEEVGELFF. The CDR3 region has the DNA TGTGCCAGCAGAGGGACAGAGGAGGTCGGGGAGCTGTTTTTT.

V and J are TRBV5-6 and TRBJ2-3, with a weak D call TRBD2 (6 bases). V was shortened by 3 bases and J by 6 bases, with 20 bases between the two germline ends. CDR3 length: 16 residues. The germline V gene has CDR1 SGHDT and CDR2 YYEEEE. The DNA for the CDR3 is TGTGCCAGCAGCTGGACTTTTGGAGGGAGCGGTGATACGCAGTATTTT. As protein: CASSWTFGGSGDTQYF. Full variable domain (remainder filled in from reference TRBV5-6 and TRBJ2-3): DAGVTQSPTHLIKTRGQQVTLRCSPKSGHDTVSWYQQALGQGPQFIFQYYEEEERQRGNFPDRFSGHQFPNYSSELNVNALLLGDSALYLCASSWTFGGSGDTQYFGPGTRLTVL.

There are many counts of this clonotype. The chain recombines TRBV20-1 with TRBJ1-2; D perhaps matches TRBD1 (5 bases). This CDR3 is 16 amino acids long. The V gene lost 1 base and the J gene lost 5 bases, with 20 bases spanning the gap. Germline V gives CDR1 DFQATT, CDR2 SNEGSKA (reference sequence). CDR3 region: CSARVGQNTRGYGYTF. In DNA form, the CDR3 reads TGCAGTGCTAGAGTGGGTCAGAACACACGGGGGTATGGCTACACCTTC.

This chain connects TRBV5-1 to TRBJ2-5; 8 nucleotides line up with TRBD1. Per the germline V gene, CDR1 is SGHRS and CDR2 is YFSETQ. CDR3 length: 13 residues. V was pared by 5 bases and J by 7 bases, with 7 bases of the junction left unmatched. DNA of the CDR3: TGCGCCAGCAGATCGGGACAGGAAGGGACCCAGTACTTC. Translated: CASRSGQEGTQYF.

This sequence joins TRBV20-1 and TRBJ2-1; D is possibly TRBD1 or TRBD2 (5 bases each). The CDR3 sequence is 16 residues long. Germline CDR1 and CDR2: DFQATT and SNEGSKA (reference sequence). V lost 0 bases and J 10 bases, leaving 22 bases between the germline ends. CDR3 DNA sequence: TGCAGTGCTAGAGATGTAGGTGGGACGGAGGCCTACGAGCAGTTCTTC. Encoded protein: CSARDVGGTEAYEQFF.

This clonotype was observed at least ten times. V and J are TRBV3-1 and TRBJ2-5; D is unresolved. Trimming shortened V by 2 bases and J by 2 bases, and 6 bases separated the two germline ends. Germline-derived CDR1 and CDR2 are LGHDT and YNNKEL (reference sequence). The CDR3 loop spans 13 amino acids. CDR3 nucleotides: TGTGCCAGCAGCCAAAGGGCTCAAGAGACCCAGTACTTC. This gives the protein CASSQRAQETQYF.

V and J are TRBV12-3 or TRBV12-4 and TRBJ1-4; perhaps TRBD1 as D (6 bases). The V end lost 6 bases, the J end lost 8 bases, and 22 bases lay between the germline ends. The CDR3 covers 16 residues. The CDR3 DNA sequence: TGTGCCAGCAGCCAGCGGTTCCGGGACACAAGGGAAAAACTGTTTTTT. Translation gives CASSQRFRDTREKLFF.

This clonotype was observed many times. The rearrangement uses TRBV6-4 and TRBJ2-3, with a tentative D call TRBD2 (7 bases). The CDR3 loop spans 15 amino acids. Germline assignment: CDR1 MRHNA and CDR2 SNTAGT. Trimming cost V 0 bases and J 6 bases, with 13 bases left between them. CDR3 protein: CASSDSGGAEDTQYF. The CDR3 nucleotides read TGTGCCAGCAGTGACTCGGGGGGGGCAGAGGATACGCAGTATTTT.

In its sample, this clonotype was seen once. The rearrangement uses TRBV10-2 and TRBJ2-7; 8 nucleotides match TRBD2. The J segment lost 2 bases and the V segment lost 2 bases, leaving 2 bases of the junction unmatched. CDR3 length equals 14 residues. Per the germline V gene, CDR1 is WSHSY and CDR2 is SAAADI. The CDR3 protein is CASSEASGPYEQYF. In nucleotides, the CDR3 is TGCGCCAGCAGTGAGGCTAGCGGGCCCTACGAGCAGTACTTC.

The chain has TRBV28 and TRBJ2-1; 7 nucleotides align to TRBD2. V gave up 6 bases and J gave up 8 bases; unmatched junction bases: 10. This CDR3 has 14 amino acids. Germline V gene sequence: CDR1 MDHEN, CDR2 SYDVKM. CDR3 region: CASSSSGRHDEQFF. CDR3 DNA: TGTGCCAGCAGCAGTAGCGGGCGGCACGATGAGCAGTTCTTC. Filled out from reference TRBV28 and TRBJ2-1, the complete variable domain reads DVKVTQSSRYLVKRTGEKVFLECVQDMDHENMFWYRQDPGLGLRLIYFSYDVKMKEKGDIPEGYSVSREKKERFSLILESASTNQTSMYLCASSSSGRHDEQFFGPGTRLTVL.

The rearrangement links TRBV2 to TRBJ1-2, with TRBD1 as a possible D gene (5 bases). The CDR3 contains 14 residues. Germline CDR1 SNHLY, CDR2 FYNNEI. Between the trimmed V and J ends, which lost 8 bases and 7 bases, there was a span of 20 bases. The CDR3 reads CASSPRGPSAGYTF. As DNA, the CDR3 is TGTGCCAGCTCCCCACGGGGCCCGTCTGCTGGCTACACCTTC.

Of note for this clonotype: A read error is possible here, since a much larger clone lies one base away. The chain combines TRBV14 with TRBJ2-5, with 7 nucleotides matching TRBD2. Judging by the DNA end, TRBJ2-7 fits better; the J call may be wrong. Germline loops: CDR1 SGHDN, CDR2 FVKESK. The CDR3 consists of 15 residues. This CDR3 reads CASNQDSGTVYEQYF. CDR3 sequence (DNA): TGTGCCAGCAACCAAGACAGCGGGACGGTGTACGAGCAGTACTTC.

The CDR3 DNA reads as TGTGCCGGTGGGATAGAGCGATCCAATGAGCAGTTCTTC. Protein sequence: CAGGIERSNEQFF. V is TRBV2 and J is TRBJ2-1, with D hard to call. This CDR3 comprises 13 residues. The germline V and J ends were trimmed by 11 bases and 6 bases, with 17 bases remaining between them. CDR1 and CDR2 (germline): SNHLY, FYNNEI.

This chain links TRBV14 with TRBJ2-7; D ambiguous. This CDR3 region has 11 residues. Germline-derived CDR1 and CDR2 are SGHDN and FVKESK. The V end lost 2 bases, the J end lost 6 bases, and 5 bases lay between the germline ends. The chain's CDR3 is CASSQISEQYF. CDR3 nucleotide sequence: TGTGCCAGCAGCCAAATATCCGAGCAGTACTTC.